Below are 14 T cell receptor beta chains sequenced from a single sample in a study of T cell responses to AZD1222 COVID-19 vaccine. Sequenced by immunoSEQ multiplex PCR; TCRdb stores in-frame clones only, minus some. The sample lists about 180,000 clones, 85% to 90% occurring once. Sequencing used peripheral blood, obtained on day 0 of AZD1222 vaccination. The origin of the receptors is an adult in good health.

This chain uses TRBV7-8 with TRBJ2-7; possibly TRBD2 for D (5 bases). CDR1 and CDR2 (germline): SGHVS, FQNEAQ. This CDR3 spans 14 amino acids. Trimming stripped 2 bases from V and 7 bases from J, with 15 bases between. CDR3 sequence (DNA): TGTGCCAGCAGCTTAATCGGGCGTTCGGGGGAGCAGTACTTC. Amino acid sequence: CASSLIGRSGEQYF.

This chain connects TRBV5-4 to TRBJ2-7; the D gene is possibly TRBD2 (5 bases). Germline loops: CDR1 SGHNT, CDR2 YYREEE (reference sequence). V was cut by 0 bases and J by 3 bases, with 10 bases left in between. The CDR3 loop spans 14 amino acids. DNA for the CDR3: TGTGCCAGCAGCTTGGAACCAGGAGGCTACGAGCAGTACGTC. This codes for CASSLEPGGYEQYV.

The chain carries TRBV5-4 and TRBJ1-2; a possible D gene is TRBD1 (5 bases). V lost 3 bases, J lost 5 bases, and 14 bases lay in between. The CDR3 extends over 14 amino acids. The germline V gene has CDR1 SGHNT and CDR2 YYREEE (reference sequence). This CDR3 is CASSWASEGYGYTF. The CDR3 DNA sequence: TGTGCCAGCAGCTGGGCTTCCGAGGGGTATGGCTACACCTTC.

The chain couples TRBV5-1 to TRBJ1-4; 8 bases agree with TRBD1. This CDR3 region has 15 residues. Germline V gives CDR1 SGHRS, CDR2 YFSETQ. The trim removed 5 bases at V and 5 bases at J, leaving 8 bases unmatched. This CDR3 reads CASSILGTGNEKLFF. CDR3 bases: TGCGCCAGCAGTATCCTGGGGACAGGCAATGAAAAACTGTTTTTT.

The chain carries TRBV30 and TRBJ2-3; perhaps TRBD2 as D (7 bases). The CDR3 is 14 amino acids. The V end was cut by 1 base, the J end by 2 bases, with 10 bases between. Germline CDR1 reads GTSNPN; CDR2 reads SVGIG (reference sequence). The CDR3 protein is CAWSGGGLTDTQYF. The CDR3 nucleotides are TGTGCCTGGAGTGGCGGGGGCCTCACAGATACGCAGTATTTT.

This sequence joins TRBV7-2 and TRBJ1-1; D unresolved. Germline CDR1 and CDR2: SGHTA and FQGNSA. CDR3 size: 13 residues. Trimming removed 5 bases at V and 5 bases at J, with 12 bases between. This chain's CDR3 is CASSVSRGTEAFF. The CDR3, as DNA: TGTGCCAGCAGCGTAAGCCGTGGAACTGAAGCTTTCTTT.

This chain links TRBV19 with TRBJ2-3, with D unresolved. Germline loops: CDR1 LNHDA, CDR2 SQIVND (reference sequence). The CDR3 totals 13 residues. With 4 bases removed from V and 1 base from J, the gap between germline ends came to 6 bases. The DNA for the CDR3 is TGTGCCAGTAGTACCGCACGCACAGATACGCAGTATTTT. Translation gives CASSTARTDTQYF. Combining the CDR3 with reference TRBV19 and TRBJ2-3 gives the whole variable domain DGGITQSPKYLFRKEGQNVTLSCEQNLNHDAMYWYRQDPGQGLRLIYYSQIVNDFQKGDIAEGYSVSREKKESFPLTVTSAQKNPTAFYLCASSTARTDTQYFGPGTRLTVL.

V is TRBV7-2 and J is TRBJ2-3; 12 nucleotides match TRBD2. The CDR3 contains 15 residues. The germline CDR1 and CDR2 sequences are SGHTA and FQGNSA. J was trimmed by 6 bases and V by 5 bases; bases with no gene match: 6. DNA for the CDR3: TGTGCCAGCAGCCCTACTAGCGGGGGGAGGGATACGCAGTATTTT. Amino acid sequence: CASSPTSGGRDTQYF.

In its sample, this clone was seen a few times. This chain connects TRBV7-2 to TRBJ1-1; the D is unclear. Germline CDR1 reads SGHTA; CDR2 reads FQGNSA. The CDR3 totals 14 residues. V shed 1 base and J shed 0 bases, with 6 bases lying between them. This chain's CDR3 is CASSLVRVNTEAFF. In DNA form, the CDR3 reads TGTGCCAGCAGCTTAGTGCGTGTGAACACTGAAGCTTTCTTT.

The chain employs TRBV7-9 and TRBJ1-2; D call uncertain. The CDR3 loop spans 13 amino acids. In germline, CDR1 is SEHNR, CDR2 FQNEAQ (reference sequence). With 5 bases removed from V and 1 base from J, the gap between germline ends came to 8 bases. DNA for the CDR3: TGTGCCAGCAGCCTTGACGGTAACTATGGCTACACCTTC. It translates to CASSLDGNYGYTF.

This chain connects TRBV4-1 to TRBJ2-1; D is possibly TRBD2 (6 bases). V lost 4 bases and J 6 bases, leaving 19 bases between the germline ends. Germline CDR1 is MGHRA and CDR2 is YSYEKL. The CDR3 is 16 amino acids. CDR3 loop: CASSPVSGPPGNEQFF. The CDR3 DNA reads as TGCGCCAGCAGCCCTGTTAGCGGCCCCCCCGGCAATGAGCAGTTCTTC.

The chain carries TRBV19 and TRBJ1-1, with 8 bases aligning to TRBD1. With 3 bases clipped from V and 2 bases from J, the junction kept 14 bases outside the gene matches. CDR1 and CDR2 (germline): LNHDA, SQIVND (reference sequence). The CDR3 loop spans 18 amino acids. The CDR3 spells CASSMVLVPGQVNTEAFF. For the CDR3, the DNA is TGTGCCAGTAGTATGGTACTTGTCCCGGGACAGGTTAACACTGAAGCTTTCTTT.

The rearrangement links TRBV5-4 to TRBJ2-1, with D tentatively TRBD1 (6 bases). This CDR3 is built from 14 residues. CDR1 is SGHNT and CDR2 is YYREEE in the germline V gene (reference sequence). V lost 4 bases to trimming and J lost 6 bases, with 14 bases between them. The DNA of the CDR3 is TGTGCCAGCAGCATGACAGGTCTCGGCAATGAGCAGTTCTTC. This encodes CASSMTGLGNEQFF.

This rearrangement joins TRBV27 to TRBJ2-5, with TRBD2 matching 8 bases. Germline V gene sequence: CDR1 MNHEY, CDR2 SMNVEV (reference sequence). The CDR3 contains 15 residues. Trimming at V came to 5 bases and at J to 3 bases, leaving 8 bases not matched to a gene. CDR3 sequence: CASSRGGAGEETQYF. DNA of the CDR3: TGTGCCAGCAGTCGGGGTGGAGCGGGGGAAGAGACCCAGTACTTC.